These 21 T cell receptor beta chains originate from one sample sequenced in a study of T cell changes during pregnancy in multiple sclerosis. Some clones are missing from TCRdb's copy, which holds only in-frame ones; the method was immunoSEQ multiplex PCR. The sample consists of around 33,000 clones, nearly 90% of them appearing once. Sample: CD4+ T cells from peripheral blood mononuclear cells, taken in the third trimester of pregnancy. The source of these receptors is a female donor in good health, enrolled as a control in a pregnancy study.

In DNA, the CDR3 is TGCGCCAGCTCACCGGGACAGAGCACAGATACGCAGTATTTT. It translates to CASSPGQSTDTQYF. This chain joins TRBV5-1 and TRBJ2-3; 7 bases line up with TRBD1. The length of the CDR3 is 14 residues. The germline V gene encodes CDR1 SGHRS and CDR2 YFSETQ. Trimming at V came to 7 bases and at J to 0 bases, leaving 5 bases not matched to a gene. Combining the CDR3 with reference TRBV5-1 and TRBJ2-3 gives the whole variable domain KAGVTQTPRYLIKTRGQQVTLSCSPISGHRSVSWYQQTPGQGLQFLFEYFSETQRNKGNFPGRFSGRQFSNSRSEMNVSTLELGDSALYLCASSPGQSTDTQYFGPGTRLTVL.

This chain joins TRBV2 and TRBJ2-6; possibly TRBD2 for D (6 bases). Trimming shortened V by 7 bases and J by 1 base, and 14 bases separated the two germline ends. This CDR3 contains 16 residues. Germline V gives CDR1 SNHLY, CDR2 FYNNEI. The CDR3 spells CASNGRGTSGANVLTF. CDR3 nucleotides: TGTGCCAGCAACGGGCGGGGAACTTCTGGGGCCAACGTCCTGACTTTC.

The rearrangement uses TRBV19 and TRBJ1-1; D perhaps matches TRBD1 (5 bases). The CDR3 extends over 17 amino acids. V shed 1 base and J shed 0 bases, with 15 bases lying between them. Per germline, CDR1 LNHDA and CDR2 SQIVND (reference sequence). The CDR3 is CASSIVRGSNLNTEAFF. The CDR3 coding sequence is TGTGCCAGTAGTATAGTTAGGGGCTCCAACTTGAACACTGAAGCTTTCTTT.

The gene calls are TRBV18 and TRBJ2-3; D unresolved. Trimming left V 3 bases short and J 2 bases short, with 12 bases between. CDR1 KGHSH and CDR2 LQKENI come from the germline V gene. This CDR3 contains 15 residues. As DNA, the CDR3 is TGTGCCAGCTCACCCCGCTTAGCCACCACAGATACGCAGTATTTT. Protein product: CASSPRLATTDTQYF.

Concerning this clone: A junction boundary mismatches the germline segment, possibly from a read error. The V and J genes are TRBV14 and TRBJ2-7, with D perhaps TRBD2 (5 bases). This CDR3 has 16 amino acids. Per germline, CDR1 SGHDN and CDR2 FVKESK. The CDR3 region is CASSSPGKGTLYGQYF. The CDR3 nucleotides are TGTGCCAGCAGCTCCCCCGGGAAGGGTACCCTCTACGGGCAGTACTTC.

The gene calls are TRBV11-1 and TRBJ2-1; 7 bases map to TRBD2. This CDR3 region has 19 residues. V dropped 4 bases and J dropped 8; count of bases not matched to a gene: 23. Looked up from germline, CDR1 is SGHAT and CDR2 is FQDESV (reference sequence). CDR3 protein: CASSSLTGLGLGGGDEQFF. The CDR3 coding sequence is TGTGCCAGCAGCTCACTCACGGGGCTCGGACTAGGTGGTGGAGATGAGCAGTTCTTC.

The chain is built from TRBV2 and TRBJ1-2; D not certain. Between the trimmed V and J ends, which lost 2 bases and 4 bases, there was a span of 8 bases. Per germline, CDR1 SNHLY and CDR2 FYNNEI. The CDR3 spans 13 residues. This chain's CDR3 is CASSESGSYGYTF. DNA for the CDR3: TGTGCCAGCAGTGAATCGGGTTCCTATGGCTACACCTTC.

This clone occurred a few times. This chain joins TRBV19 and TRBJ1-1, with D perhaps TRBD1 (6 bases). The CDR3 has 15 residues. Germline V CDR1 and CDR2: LNHDA, SQIVND (reference sequence). Trimming removed 4 bases at V and 5 bases at J, with 17 bases between. CDR3: CASSNGGGRGTEAFF. CDR3 DNA: TGTGCCAGTAGTAATGGCGGGGGGCGAGGGACTGAAGCTTTCTTT.

This chain uses TRBV30 with TRBJ2-3; D gene unclear. Germline CDR1 is GTSNPN and CDR2 is SVGIG (reference sequence). The ends were cut back, 0 bases at V and 0 bases at J, with 10 bases in the middle. The CDR3 runs to 15 residues. The CDR3 region has the DNA TGTGCCTGGAGTGTACGCCGTCAGAGCACAGATACGCAGTATTTT. Amino acids: CAWSVRRQSTDTQYF.

The chain couples TRBV6-1 to TRBJ1-5; D is uncertain. In germline, CDR1 is MNHNS, CDR2 SASEGT. V was pared by 0 bases and J by 5 bases, with 8 bases between. This CDR3 region has 14 residues. The CDR3 region has the DNA TGTGCCAGCAGTGAAGCGCGGACTTATCAGCCCCAGCATTTT. Its translation is CASSEARTYQPQHF.

J is TRBJ1-4 and V is TRBV1. TRBV1 represents a pseudogene. The CDR3 consists of 21 residues. The CDR3 is CTSSQDPSGSESRTTNEKLFF. In nucleotides, the CDR3 is TGCACCAGCAGCCAAGACCCATCCGGGAGTGAAAGTAGGACGACTAATGAAAAACTGTTTTTT.

The table lists this clone with a count of one. This chain links TRBV6-1 with TRBJ2-4; TRBD2 agrees at 7 bases. The V and J ends lost 8 bases and 1 base, in that order; junction bases with no gene match: 8. The CDR3 totals 15 residues. Per the germline V gene, CDR1 is MNHNS and CDR2 is SASEGT. CDR3 in amino acids: CASHPGGVAKNIQYF. The CDR3 DNA follows: TGTGCCAGCCACCCGGGGGGAGTGGCCAAAAACATTCAGTACTTC.

The rearrangement links TRBV6-6 to TRBJ1-1; D is perhaps TRBD1 (5 bases). V was trimmed by 6 bases and J by 5 bases, leaving 19 bases between them. There are 15 residues in the CDR3. CDR1 MNHNY and CDR2 SVGAGI come from the germline V gene (reference sequence). In DNA, the CDR3 is TGTGCCAGCAGCTCCACCGGGGGGGTTCGAACTGAAGCTTTCTTT. Translated: CASSSTGGVRTEAFF.

The chain has TRBV30 and TRBJ1-1, with a tentative D call TRBD1 (6 bases). Trimming removed 3 bases at V and 2 bases at J, with 10 bases between. CDR1 and CDR2 from the germline V gene are GTSNPN and SVGIG (reference sequence). The CDR3 runs 13 residues. The CDR3 region is CAWRRTENTEAFF. CDR3 sequence (DNA): TGTGCCTGGAGAAGGACAGAAAACACTGAAGCTTTCTTT.

The chain joins TRBV19 to TRBJ2-1; D is perhaps TRBD2 (6 bases). V was pared by 7 bases and J by 5 bases, with 12 bases between. Germline V lookup: CDR1 LNHDA, CDR2 SQIVND (reference sequence). The CDR3 sequence is 13 residues long. The DNA of the CDR3 is TGTGCCAGTACCGTAGGACTAAACAATGAGCAGTTCTTC. The encoded protein is CASTVGLNNEQFF.

The chain links TRBV5-1 to TRBJ1-5; D might be TRBD1 (6 bases). There are 15 residues in the CDR3. V lost 2 bases and J 2 bases, leaving 11 bases between the germline ends. Germline lookup yields CDR1 SGHRS and CDR2 YFSETQ. CDR3 region: CASSFHRERNQPQHF. In DNA form, the CDR3 reads TGCGCCAGCAGCTTCCACAGGGAACGCAATCAGCCCCAGCATTTT.

Here the CDR3 DNA reads TGTGCCAGCAGGCAGACAGGGGTGATCACTGAAGCTTTCTTT. It is translated as CASRQTGVITEAFF. The rearrangement uses TRBV6-1 and TRBJ1-1; 8 bases agree with TRBD1. Losses at the gene ends were 6 bases for V and 4 bases for J; bases not matched to a gene: 7. The CDR3 extends over 14 amino acids. Germline V CDR1 and CDR2: MNHNS, SASEGT.

The chain links TRBV30 to TRBJ1-4; perhaps TRBD1 as D (6 bases). The CDR3 totals 14 residues. V was shortened by 0 bases and J by 7 bases, with 12 bases between the two germline ends. From germline, CDR1 is GTSNPN and CDR2 SVGIG (reference sequence). CDR3 in amino acids: CAWSVGALGEKLFF. The DNA for the CDR3 is TGTGCCTGGAGTGTGGGGGCGCTGGGTGAAAAACTGTTTTTT.

V is TRBV30 and J is TRBJ1-2; a weak D match, TRBD1 (6 bases). V shed 5 bases and J shed 4 bases, with 11 bases lying between them. The CDR3 loop spans 12 amino acids. Germline V gene data show CDR1 as GTSNPN and CDR2 as SVGIG (reference sequence). CDR3 in DNA: TGTGCCTGGGAACAGGGTTCCTATGGCTACACCTTC. This gives the protein CAWEQGSYGYTF.

This clone has more than one count but fewer than ten. This rearrangement joins TRBV30 to TRBJ2-2; 11 bases match TRBD2. This CDR3 has 15 amino acids. Germline CDR1 and CDR2: GTSNPN and SVGIG (reference sequence). V lost 3 bases and J lost 5; bases outside the gene matches: 5. The DNA for the CDR3 is TGTGCCTGGAGACGTAGACTAGCGGGGACCGGGGAGCTGTTTTTT. Encoded protein: CAWRRRLAGTGELFF.

The CDR3 reads CAWSRGTSYEQFF. The CDR3 DNA reads as TGTGCCTGGAGCCGCGGGACTAGCTATGAGCAGTTCTTC. The chain is built from TRBV30 and TRBJ2-1, with 9 positions matching TRBD2. The CDR3 contains 13 residues. V gave up 3 bases and J gave up 8 bases; unmatched junction bases: 5. From germline, CDR1 is GTSNPN and CDR2 SVGIG (reference sequence).